These 29 T cell receptor beta chains came from one sample sequenced in a study of blood T cell repertoires in COVID-19. TCRdb's table, derived via immunoSEQ multiplex PCR, lists solely in-frame clones and lacks some. The table has some 120,000 clones, approximately 86% seen once. Sequenced sample: peripheral blood. These receptors originate from a woman in her forties or fifties who had recovered from COVID-19.

J is TRBJ2-3 and V is TRBV15, with a possible D match to TRBD2 (5 bases). Trimming stripped 1 base from V and 2 bases from J, with 7 bases between. CDR1 and CDR2 (germline): LNHNV, YYDKDF (reference sequence). The CDR3 extends over 14 amino acids. CDR3 region: CATSRGDYTDTQYF. CDR3 bases: TGTGCCACCAGCAGAGGTGACTACACAGATACGCAGTATTTT.

This sequence joins TRBV30 and TRBJ1-1; unclear D gene. Between the trimmed V and J ends, which lost 4 bases and 1 base, there was a span of 16 bases. This CDR3 contains 15 residues. CDR1 is GTSNPN, CDR2 SVGIG, per germline (reference sequence). The CDR3 coding sequence is TGTGCCTGGACCACGCCCTCATTGAGGAACACTGAAGCTTTCTTT. Protein sequence: CAWTTPSLRNTEAFF.

The gene calls are TRBV29-1 and TRBJ2-5; D perhaps matches TRBD1 (5 bases). Trimming shortened V by 3 bases and J by 0 bases, and 17 bases separated the two germline ends. Germline V gene lookup returns CDR1 SQVTM and CDR2 ANQGSEA. This CDR3 has 16 residues. This CDR3 reads CSVEGGAGRYQETQYF. The CDR3, as DNA: TGCAGCGTTGAGGGTGGGGCTGGAAGGTACCAAGAGACCCAGTACTTC.

The V and J genes are TRBV6-5 and TRBJ1-2; TRBD1 is a possible D gene (6 bases). Germline CDR1 MNHEY, CDR2 SVGAGI. This CDR3 contains 13 residues. The V end lost 6 bases, the J end lost 4 bases, and 12 bases lay between the germline ends. The DNA of the CDR3 is TGTGCCAGCAGAGCCACAGGGTTCTATGGCTACACCTTC. As protein: CASRATGFYGYTF.

This clone appeared a single time. V is TRBV28 and J is TRBJ1-1; the match to TRBD1 covers 9 bases. Germline V gene data show CDR1 as MDHEN and CDR2 as SYDVKM. The CDR3 covers 15 residues. Germline trimming cut 7 bases from V and 1 base from J; bases unmatched to any gene: 7. The CDR3 nucleotides read TGTGCCAGCAATTCACAGGGGGCGAGGAACACTGAAGCTTTCTTT. This codes for CASNSQGARNTEAFF. The whole variable domain, filled in from reference TRBV28 and TRBJ1-1, reads DVKVTQSSRYLVKRTGEKVFLECVQDMDHENMFWYRQDPGLGLRLIYFSYDVKMKEKGDIPEGYSVSREKKERFSLILESASTNQTSMYLCASNSQGARNTEAFFGQGTRLTVV.

The gene calls are TRBV6-6 and TRBJ1-2; D is ambiguous. Germline values: CDR1 MNHNY, CDR2 SVGAGI (reference sequence). The CDR3 runs to 15 residues. Between the trimmed V and J ends, which lost 5 bases and 4 bases, there was a span of 17 bases. The CDR3 region is CASSDGQAKSYGYTF. CDR3 sequence (DNA): TGTGCCAGCAGTGATGGTCAGGCAAAATCCTATGGCTACACCTTC.

This clone was recorded only once. This chain joins TRBV9 and TRBJ2-7, with 7 bases fitting TRBD1. Per germline, CDR1 SGDLS and CDR2 YYNGEE. This CDR3 has 14 amino acids. With 4 bases clipped from V and 1 base from J, the junction kept 5 bases outside the gene matches. CDR3 DNA: TGTGCCAGCAGCTCCCGACAGGGTTCCTACGAGCAGTACTTC. This gives the protein CASSSRQGSYEQYF.

The CDR3 nucleotides are TGTGCCAGCAGCTTAGTCCCAGTGCGGGGAGATACGCAGTATTTT. Translation gives CASSLVPVRGDTQYF. The rearrangement uses TRBV7-2 and TRBJ2-3; TRBD2 is a possible D gene (6 bases). CDR1 and CDR2 (germline): SGHTA, FQGNSA. Trimming removed 1 base from V and 5 bases from J, with 13 bases in between. CDR3 length: 15 amino acids.

The CDR3 DNA sequence: TGTGCCAGCAGCTCCGGGACAGTGATTAATCAGCCCCAGCATTTT. This translates into CASSSGTVINQPQHF. This chain connects TRBV7-9 to TRBJ1-5; TRBD1 aligns across 7 bases. This CDR3 has 15 amino acids. CDR1 is SEHNR, CDR2 FQNEAQ, per germline (reference sequence). Trimming cost V 4 bases and J 4 bases; bases outside gene matches: 7.

As DNA, the CDR3 is TGTGCCAGCAGTAGGTCAGACAAGGTTGAAGCTTTCTTT. It encodes CASSRSDKVEAFF. This sequence joins TRBV12-3 or TRBV12-4 and TRBJ1-1; no firm D call. V shed 5 bases and J shed 7 bases, with 14 bases lying between them. This CDR3 is 13 amino acids long.

A word on this clone: The sample carries other DNA sequences with the same CDR3. The V and J genes are TRBV5-1 and TRBJ2-2, with D possibly matching TRBD1 (6 bases). V lost 4 bases and J lost 0, with 16 bases in between. CDR1 is SGHRS, CDR2 YFSETQ, per germline. This CDR3 comprises 17 residues. CDR3 DNA: TGCGCCAGCAGCCTGGGACACAGGGACGCGAACACCGGGGAGCTGTTTTTT. This sequence encodes CASSLGHRDANTGELFF. The full variable domain, in which reference TRBV5-1 and TRBJ2-2 provide the parts outside the CDR3, is KAGVTQTPRYLIKTRGQQVTLSCSPISGHRSVSWYQQTPGQGLQFLFEYFSETQRNKGNFPGRFSGRQFSNSRSEMNVSTLELGDSALYLCASSLGHRDANTGELFFGEGSRLTVL.

This sequence joins TRBV19 and TRBJ2-3, with unresolved D. The CDR3 runs 12 residues. Germline CDR1 LNHDA, CDR2 SQIVND (reference sequence). V lost 5 bases and J 8 bases, leaving 11 bases between the germline ends. CDR3 protein: CASSPPSGTQYF. The DNA for the CDR3 is TGTGCCAGTAGTCCCCCTAGTGGTACGCAGTATTTT.

The chain joins TRBV2 to TRBJ1-1; D not certain. V shed 4 bases and J shed 7 bases, with 16 bases lying between them. The germline gives CDR1 SNHLY, CDR2 FYNNEI. This CDR3 is 14 amino acids long. Here the CDR3 reads CASSAFGEEGEAFF. DNA for the CDR3: TGTGCCAGCAGTGCTTTCGGAGAGGAGGGTGAAGCTTTCTTT.

This sequence joins TRBV5-6 and TRBJ1-2; D might be TRBD1 (5 bases). V lost 4 bases, J lost 4 bases, and 14 bases lay in between. This CDR3 region has 14 residues. The V gene's germline CDR1 is SGHDT and CDR2 YYEEEE. CDR3 sequence reads: CASSGRQGRYGYTF. Written as DNA, the CDR3 is TGTGCCAGCAGCGGGAGGCAGGGACGCTATGGCTACACCTTC.

This clone was detected a few times. The gene calls are TRBV6-5 and TRBJ1-3, with unresolved D. V was pared by 7 bases and J by 0 bases, with 13 bases between. Germline CDR1 reads MNHEY; CDR2 reads SVGAGI. This CDR3 is 15 amino acids long. CDR3 protein: CASKQIQHSGNTIYF. Here the CDR3 DNA reads TGTGCCAGCAAACAGATTCAGCACTCTGGAAACACCATATATTTT.

This clone was observed many times. The rearrangement joins TRBV18 to TRBJ1-6; the D gene is possibly TRBD1 (6 bases). Trimming took 6 bases from V and 7 from J, leaving 13 bases between them. Germline V gene lookup returns CDR1 KGHSH and CDR2 LQKENI. The CDR3 loop spans 14 amino acids. CDR3: CASSLDSQNSPLHF. The CDR3 nucleotides are TGTGCCAGCTCCCTGGACAGCCAAAATTCACCCCTCCACTTT.

The J gene is TRBJ2-5, the V gene TRBV20-1; perhaps TRBD2 as D (5 bases). Trimming removed 6 bases from V and 5 bases from J, with 10 bases in between. This CDR3 comprises 11 residues. Germline V gives CDR1 DFQATT, CDR2 SNEGSKA (reference sequence). This chain's CDR3 is CSATRRETQYF. The CDR3, as DNA: TGCAGTGCCACTAGGAGGGAGACCCAGTACTTC.

The chain carries TRBV19 and TRBJ2-6; tentative D call: TRBD1 (6 bases). Germline V gene lookup returns CDR1 LNHDA and CDR2 SQIVND (reference sequence). CDR3 size: 16 residues. V was cut by 6 bases and J by 2 bases, with 14 bases left in between. CDR3 amino acids: CASRGRTGPGANVLTF. The CDR3 bases are TGTGCCAGTAGAGGCCGAACAGGGCCTGGGGCCAACGTCCTGACTTTC.

CDR3: CASSPLGLAGGIQETQYF. CDR3 bases: TGCGCCAGCAGCCCCCTGGGACTAGCGGGGGGGATCCAAGAGACCCAGTACTTC. The V and J genes are TRBV5-1 and TRBJ2-5; 16 bases line up with TRBD2. The germline V gene encodes CDR1 SGHRS and CDR2 YFSETQ. Trimming removed 4 bases from V and 1 base from J; junction bases left unmatched: 7. This CDR3 region has 18 residues. Filled out from reference TRBV5-1 and TRBJ2-5, the complete variable domain reads KAGVTQTPRYLIKTRGQQVTLSCSPISGHRSVSWYQQTPGQGLQFLFEYFSETQRNKGNFPGRFSGRQFSNSRSEMNVSTLELGDSALYLCASSPLGLAGGIQETQYFGPGTRLLVL.

This chain links TRBV7-6 with TRBJ2-7, with D possibly matching TRBD2 (6 bases). The CDR3 has 15 amino acids. CDR1 SGHVS and CDR2 FNYEAQ come from the germline V gene. V lost 2 bases to trimming and J lost 3 bases, with 14 bases between them. CDR3 protein: CASSLQAGPFYEQYF. In DNA, the CDR3 is TGTGCCAGCAGCTTACAAGCGGGCCCTTTCTACGAGCAGTACTTC.

This clone has just one count. This chain connects TRBV7-8 to TRBJ1-2; 7 bases align to TRBD1. Germline-derived CDR1 and CDR2 are SGHVS and FQNEAQ. Unmatched junction bases numbered 3, after V lost 3 bases and J lost 2 bases. This CDR3 is built from 14 residues. The CDR3 sequence: CASSLGTVNYGYTF. The DNA for the CDR3 is TGTGCCAGCAGCTTGGGGACAGTGAACTATGGCTACACCTTC.

This rearrangement joins TRBV12-3 or TRBV12-4 to TRBJ2-1, with D unclear. The germline V and J ends were trimmed by 3 bases and 7 bases, with 10 bases remaining between them. The CDR3 extends over 13 amino acids. The CDR3 here is CASSFSVSNEQFF. Written as DNA, the CDR3 is TGTGCCAGCAGTTTTTCAGTATCAAATGAGCAGTTCTTC.

The J gene is TRBJ2-7, the V gene TRBV29-1; 14 bases match TRBD2. This CDR3 has 13 residues. CDR1 and CDR2 from the germline V gene are SQVTM and ANQGSEA. V lost 6 bases to trimming and J lost 3 bases; unmatched junction nucleotides: 1. This chain's CDR3 is CSVGTSGSYEQYF. The CDR3 region has the DNA TGCAGCGTCGGGACTAGCGGGAGCTACGAGCAGTACTTC.

The CDR3 sequence: CASSQPGRVGEQFF. As DNA, the CDR3 is TGTGCCAGCAGCCAACCTGGCAGGGTAGGTGAGCAGTTCTTC. The chain employs TRBV14 and TRBJ2-1, with D perhaps matching TRBD1 (5 bases). CDR3 length: 14 residues. The germline CDR1 and CDR2 sequences are SGHDN and FVKESK. Deletions cut 2 bases from V and 9 bases from J, with 14 bases between.

The chain joins TRBV6-5 to TRBJ1-6; TRBD1 matches 7 bases. Germline CDR1 and CDR2: MNHEY and SVGAGI. This CDR3 contains 13 residues. With V trimmed by 11 bases and J by 10 bases, 11 bases remained unmatched. Here the CDR3 DNA reads TGTGCCTCCAACTGGCAGGGGGGATCACCCCTCCACTTT. Translation gives CASNWQGGSPLHF.

The chain links TRBV5-1 to TRBJ2-7, with a tentative D call TRBD1 (6 bases). CDR1 SGHRS and CDR2 YFSETQ come from the germline V gene. The germline V and J ends were trimmed by 6 bases and 1 base, with 14 bases remaining between them. CDR3 length equals 14 residues. CDR3 residues: CASNSIQGSYEQYF. DNA of the CDR3: TGCGCCAGCAACTCCATACAGGGATCCTACGAGCAGTACTTC.

V gene TRBV9 combines with J gene TRBJ2-7, with TRBD2 identical over 7 bases. Germline V gene sequence: CDR1 SGDLS, CDR2 YYNGEE. The J segment lost 4 bases and the V segment lost 2 bases, leaving 9 bases of the junction unmatched. The CDR3 spans 15 residues. CDR3 in amino acids: CASSVGGTALYEQYF. CDR3 DNA: TGTGCCAGCAGCGTGGGAGGGACGGCACTTTACGAGCAGTACTTC. Drawing the rest from reference TRBV9 and TRBJ2-7, the complete variable domain is DSGVTQTPKHLITATGQRVTLRCSPRSGDLSVYWYQQSLDQGLQFLIQYYNGEERAKGNILERFSAQQFPDLHSELNLSSLELGDSALYFCASSVGGTALYEQYFGPGTRLTVT.

The J gene is TRBJ1-5, the V gene TRBV7-8; D call uncertain. CDR1 and CDR2 (germline): SGHVS, FQNEAQ. Deletions cut 3 bases from V and 4 bases from J, with 13 bases between. The CDR3 spans 15 residues. The CDR3 sequence: CASSLGQATNQPQHF. Here the CDR3 DNA reads TGTGCCAGCAGCTTGGGCCAAGCTACGAATCAGCCCCAGCATTTT.

The chain uses TRBV5-1 and TRBJ2-5; no firm D call. CDR3 length: 14 residues. V lost 4 bases to trimming and J lost 5 bases, with 15 bases between them. The V gene's germline CDR1 is SGHRS and CDR2 YFSETQ. CDR3 amino acids: CASSPRDSWETQYF. The DNA for the CDR3 is TGCGCCAGCAGCCCCCGTGATAGCTGGGAGACCCAGTACTTC.